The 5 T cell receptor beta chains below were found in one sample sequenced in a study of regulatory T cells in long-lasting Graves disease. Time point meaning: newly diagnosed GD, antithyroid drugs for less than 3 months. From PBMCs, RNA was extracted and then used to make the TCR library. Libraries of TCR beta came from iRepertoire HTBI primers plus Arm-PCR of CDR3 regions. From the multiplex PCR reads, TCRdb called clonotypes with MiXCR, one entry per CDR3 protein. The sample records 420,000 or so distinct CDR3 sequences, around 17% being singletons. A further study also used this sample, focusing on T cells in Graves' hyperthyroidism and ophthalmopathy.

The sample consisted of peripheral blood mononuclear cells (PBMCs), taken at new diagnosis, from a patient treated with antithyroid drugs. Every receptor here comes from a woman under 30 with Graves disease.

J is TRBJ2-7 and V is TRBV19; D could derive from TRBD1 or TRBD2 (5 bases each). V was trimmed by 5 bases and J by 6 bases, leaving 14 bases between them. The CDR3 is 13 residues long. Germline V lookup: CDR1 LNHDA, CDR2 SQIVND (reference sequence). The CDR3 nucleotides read TGTGCCAGTAGTGGGGGACGGCCAGGCGAGCAGTACTTC. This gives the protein CASSGGRPGEQYF.

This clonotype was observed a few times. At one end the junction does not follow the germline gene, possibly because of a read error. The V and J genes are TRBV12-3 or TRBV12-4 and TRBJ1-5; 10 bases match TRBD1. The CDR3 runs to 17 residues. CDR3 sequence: CASSLVRRTGGHQPQHF. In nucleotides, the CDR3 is TGTGCCAGCAGTTTAGTAAGACGGACAGGGGGGCACCAGCCCCAACATTTT.

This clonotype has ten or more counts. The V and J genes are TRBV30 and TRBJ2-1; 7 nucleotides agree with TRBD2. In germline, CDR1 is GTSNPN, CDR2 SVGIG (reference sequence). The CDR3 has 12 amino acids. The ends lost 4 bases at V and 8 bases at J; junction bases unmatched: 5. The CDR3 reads CAWTGLGDEQFF. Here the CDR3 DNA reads TGTGCCTGGACAGGACTAGGTGATGAGCAGTTCTTC.

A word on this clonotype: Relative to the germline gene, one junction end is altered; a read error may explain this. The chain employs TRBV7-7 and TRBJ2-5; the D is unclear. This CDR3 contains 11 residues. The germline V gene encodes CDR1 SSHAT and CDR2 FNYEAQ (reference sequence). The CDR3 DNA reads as TGTGCTAGCAGCTTTATGGGGACCCAGTACTTC. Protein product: CASSFMGTQYF.

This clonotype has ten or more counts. CDR3 sequence: CASSNDAGSPRETQYF. As DNA, the CDR3 is TGTGCCAGCAGCAACGACGCGGGGTCTCCACGGGAGACCCAGTACTTC. The J gene is TRBJ2-5, the V gene TRBV6-1; possibly TRBD2 for D (6 bases). Germline CDR1 and CDR2: MNHNS and SASEGT. With 6 bases removed from V and 5 bases from J, the gap between germline ends came to 22 bases. This CDR3 region has 16 residues.